These T cell receptor beta chains were read from a single sample in a study of shared clonotypes between healthy human individuals. Repertoires were generated with immunoSEQ multiplex PCR, while TCRdb's copy carries only in-frame clones and drops some. The profile covers fewer than 850,000 clones, with less than 80% appearing a single time and under 2% taken by the ten largest. Sequencing used memory CD4+ T cells sorted from blood. These TCRs come from a woman between 25 and 40 years old in good health. Each CDR3 is given with its conserved first and last residue. D genes are given only for firm matches. Clone size is stated in some rows and not others, as once, few, many or a class when expanded.

-	TRBJ2-7	TRBV11-2	TRBD1	TGTGCCAGCAGATTTACAGGGGCGAACTACGAGCAGTACTTC	CASRFTGANYEQYF
few	TRBJ1-2	TRBV5-4	-	TGTGCCAGCAGCTCCCCAGCGGAGGGGGACTATGGCTACACCTTC	CASSSPAEGDYGYTF
once	TRBJ2-3	TRBV10-2	TRBD2	TGCGCCAGCCGTCCTAGCGGTCCCGGAGATACGCAGTATTTT	CASRPSGPGDTQYF
few	TRBJ2-3	TRBV19	TRBD1	TGTGCCAGTACCCTGGGACAGGGGTTGAATACGCAGTATTTT	CASTLGQGLNTQYF
-	TRBJ2-1	TRBV29-1	-	TGCAGCGTTGTGGATATGTTGGATGAGCAGTTCTTC	CSVVDMLDEQFF
-	TRBJ2-1	TRBV5-1	-	TGCGCCAGCAGCTTGTCGTCAGGGAGCTACAATGAGCAGTTCTTC	CASSLSSGSYNEQFF
-	TRBJ2-1	TRBV18	TRBD2	TGTGCCAGCCGAGCGGGAGGGTTGGATGAGCAGTTCTTC	CASRAGGLDEQFF
-	TRBJ2-1	TRBV6-4	-	TGTGCCAGCAGTGACTCGGCAGGGTCTGGCAATGAGCAGTTCTTC	CASSDSAGSGNEQFF
-	TRBJ2-7	TRBV5-4	TRBD1	TGTGCCAGCAGCTCCCCCGGGACAGGGTATTTGGAGCAGTACTTC	CASSSPGTGYLEQYF
-	TRBJ1-5	TRBV28	-	TGTGCCAGCAGTTTGGGAAATGGGAATCAGCCCCAGCATTTT	CASSLGNGNQPQHF
-	TRBJ2-7	TRBV7-6	TRBD1	TGTGCCAGCAGCTCTGGGACAGGGGTCTCCGAGCAGTACTTC	CASSSGTGVSEQYF
-	TRBJ1-5	TRBV28	-	TGTGCCAGCAGCCAATTAGGGATGAGCAATCAGCCCCAGCATTTT	CASSQLGMSNQPQHF
-	TRBJ2-1	TRBV4-1	-	TGCGCCAGCAGCCAAGAACGGGGCCCCAGGCAGTTCTTC	CASSQERGPRQFF
-	TRBJ2-7	TRBV4-1	-	TGCGCCAGCAGCCACCTCCTGCCCCACAGAAACTACGAGCAGTACTTC	CASSHLLPHRNYEQYF
-	TRBJ2-5	TRBV19	TRBD2	TGTGCCAGTAGCGACGTAGCGGGGATGAGAGAGACCCAGTACTTC	CASSDVAGMRETQYF
-	TRBJ2-1	TRBV5-1	-	TGCGCCAGCAGCTTGGGGCGTGTGGAACTCAATGAGCAGTTCTTC	CASSLGRVELNEQFF
-	TRBJ2-5	TRBV29-1	-	TGCAGCGTTGAAGAACCAAGGACCCCAGAGACCCAGTACTTC	CSVEEPRTPETQYF
-	TRBJ1-5	TRBV6-5	-	TGTGCCAGCAGTTACACGGGGAGCCAGCCCCAGCATTTT	CASSYTGSQPQHF
-	TRBJ2-3	TRBV7-2	-	TGTGCCAGCAGCTTAGTCGAGGGGTCGTCAGATACGCAGTATTTT	CASSLVEGSSDTQYF
-	TRBJ1-5	TRBV6-1	-	TGTGCCAGCAGTGAAGTATTAGGGGCGGAGTGGCAGCCCCAGCATTTT	CASSEVLGAEWQPQHF
-	TRBJ1-3	TRBV7-6	-	TGTGCCAGCAGCCAGTCGACAGGAATCTCTGGAAACACCATATATTTT	CASSQSTGISGNTIYF
-	TRBJ2-7	TRBV11-2	TRBD2	TGTGCCAGCAGCCCGACCCCCTCTAGCGGGAGAGGCGAGCAGTACTTC	CASSPTPSSGRGEQYF
few	TRBJ2-2	TRBV7-9	TRBD2	TGTGCCAGCAGCCATTTTGTCCCTAGCGGGCGACGTACCGGGGAGCTGTTTTTT	CASSHFVPSGRRTGELFF
-	TRBJ2-2	TRBV7-3	TRBD1	TGTGCCAGCAGCGGACAGGGGGCCCCCGGGGAGCTGTTTTTT	CASSGQGAPGELFF
many	TRBJ2-2	TRBV18	-	TGTGCCAGCTCACCACCTGTTAGCCCGTCCGGGGAGCTGTTTTTT	CASSPPVSPSGELFF
-	TRBJ2-3	TRBV6-4	TRBD2	TGTGCCAGCAGTACCGGGACTAGCGGGGATACGCAGTATTTT	CASSTGTSGDTQYF
-	TRBJ2-7	TRBV19	TRBD1	TGTGCCAGTAGTGGCCGACAGGGGGCCGGGTGGGAGCAGTACTTC	CASSGRQGAGWEQYF
-	TRBJ1-4	TRBV28	-	TGTGCCAGCACCGCAGGGCATTCTAATGAAAAACTGTTTTTT	CASTAGHSNEKLFF
-	TRBJ2-7	TRBV28	-	TGTGCCAGCAGCCCGGACTACGAGCAGTACTTC	CASSPDYEQYF
-	TRBJ1-3	TRBV10-3	-	TGTGCCATCAGTGAACGGGAGTCTGGAAACACCATATATTTT	CAISERESGNTIYF
-	TRBJ2-3	TRBV28	TRBD2	TGTGCCAGCAGTGACCTAGCGGGGGTCCCCACAGATACGCAGTATTTT	CASSDLAGVPTDTQYF
-	TRBJ1-1	TRBV6-5	-	TGTGCCAGCAGAGGCTCCCCGGGGACTGAAGCTTTCTTT	CASRGSPGTEAFF
-	TRBJ1-2	TRBV28	-	TGTGCCAGCAGTTCCCTCGGCGGGGGCTGGTATGGCTACACCTTC	CASSSLGGGWYGYTF
-	TRBJ1-2	TRBV29-1	-	TGCAGCGTGGATAACAGGGAAGCTAACTATGGCTACACCTTC	CSVDNREANYGYTF
-	TRBJ2-5	TRBV6-5	-	TGTGCCAGCAGTTCCTATGAGATGTCAGGACAAGAGACCCAGTACTTC	CASSSYEMSGQETQYF
-	TRBJ2-7	TRBV13	-	TGTGCCAGCAGCCCACCTGTTTTCGGGGGTTCCCCCTACGAGCAGTACTTC	CASSPPVFGGSPYEQYF
-	TRBJ2-1	TRBV10-1	TRBD2	TGCGCCAGCAGCGGGACTAGCGGGATGAATGAGCAGTTCTTC	CASSGTSGMNEQFF
-	TRBJ1-2	TRBV2	TRBD1	TGTGCCAGCGGGGCTGGGACAGCCCAACTCTATGGCTACACCTTC	CASGAGTAQLYGYTF
-	TRBJ2-7	TRBV6-5	-	TGTGCCAGCAGTTCAGGGTTTCCCCCCTACGAGCAGTACTTC	CASSSGFPPYEQYF
-	TRBJ2-5	TRBV11-3	-	TGTGCCAGCAGCTTAGGGGGACGCGACAGGGAGACCCAGTACTTC	CASSLGGRDRETQYF
few	TRBJ2-3	TRBV10-1	-	TGCGCCAGCAGTCATGACCGACGAGGTAGCACAGATACGCAGTATTTT	CASSHDRRGSTDTQYF
-	TRBJ2-7	TRBV25-1	-	TGTGCCAGCAGTGAAGTAAGCGGAGCCTCCTACGAGCAGTACTTC	CASSEVSGASYEQYF
-	TRBJ1-4	TRBV14	-	TGTGCCAGCAGCCCCGGGTTGAGTGGGTTCGGACTGTTTTTT	CASSPGLSGFGLFF
-	TRBJ2-3	TRBV19	-	TGTGCCAGTAGTATAGCCGCGCCCTACACAGATACGCAGTATTTT	CASSIAAPYTDTQYF
-	TRBJ1-3	TRBV4-1	-	TGCGCCAGCAGCCCCGGGCGGGGAAGCTCTGGAAACACCATATATTTT	CASSPGRGSSGNTIYF
-	TRBJ1-4	TRBV5-1	-	TGCGCCAGCAGCCGGACAATTTCGGGGGAAAAACTGTTTTTT	CASSRTISGEKLFF
-	TRBJ2-7	TRBV4-2	-	TGTGCCAGCAGCCAAGAGGGAGGACTTCCCGGTCCCTACGAGCAGTACTTC	CASSQEGGLPGPYEQYF
-	TRBJ1-5	TRBV30	-	TGTGCCTGGAGCGGGGAGGGCAATCAGCCCCAGCATTTT	CAWSGEGNQPQHF
-	TRBJ1-1	TRBV28	-	TGTGCCACATCGAGGACGGCAGGGAGGGAAGCTTTCTTT	CATSRTAGREAFF
-	TRBJ2-7	TRBV10-1	TRBD1	TGCGCCAGCAGTGGGACCGGGACAGGGAAAAACGAGCAGTACTTC	CASSGTGTGKNEQYF
-	TRBJ1-2	TRBV10-3	-	TGTGCCATCAGTGAACACAGCCTTGGCTACACCTTC	CAISEHSLGYTF
-	TRBJ2-4	TRBV19	-	TGTGCCAGTAGAAACTCGGCCAAAAACATTCAGTACTTC	CASRNSAKNIQYF
-	TRBJ2-2	TRBV9	-	TGTGCCAGCAGCGTCACTCCTAACACCGGGGAGCTGTTTTTT	CASSVTPNTGELFF